The T cell receptor beta chain under discussion was sequenced for a study of response to subunit inactivated influenza vaccine. The study, taken as a whole, reports: That few new T cells are recruited by each seasonal influenza vaccination was the authors' suggestion.

TCRdb recomputed calls from the RT-PCR reads with MiXCR, one row per CDR3 protein. The sample carries roughly 460,000 distinct CDR3 sequences, approximately 11% recorded once. This clonotype came up many times. Its matching antigen is unknown. The sequence was collected from a man aged 45-60 years who received an inactivated influenza vaccine. Sample: PBMCs from blood, taken around seven weeks after vaccination.

Here the CDR3 reads CSVERQGDTGELFF. CDR3 nucleotide sequence: TGCAGCGTGGAACGACAGGGGGACACCGGGGAGCTGTTTTTT. The chain joins TRBV29-1 to TRBJ2-2; 9 bases line up with TRBD1. Germline CDR1 is SQVTM and CDR2 is ANQGSEA. J was trimmed by 3 bases and V by 6 bases; bases with no gene match: 5. This CDR3 is 14 amino acids long.